Below, 7 T cell receptor beta chains from the same sample are listed, as sequenced in a study of blood T cell repertoires in COVID-19. Repertoires were generated with immunoSEQ multiplex PCR, while TCRdb's copy carries only in-frame clones and drops some. The table shows approximately 160,000 clones, with over 75% occurring only once. The specimen sequenced was PBMCs or T cells enriched from blood (not recorded which). These receptor sequences come from a woman in her 50s who had recovered from COVID-19.

V usage is TRBV23-1 and J usage is TRBJ1-2; 7 bases map to TRBD1. TRBV23-1 is an open reading frame whose function is uncertain. The CDR3 sequence is 14 residues long. V lost 4 bases and J lost 4; bases outside the gene matches: 6. The DNA of the CDR3 is TGCGCCAGCAGTCCCGGGACAGTCCCCTATGGCTACACCTTC. Translation: CASSPGTVPYGYTF.

The gene calls are TRBV9 and TRBJ1-2; 8 positions match TRBD1. CDR3 length equals 13 residues. Unmatched junction bases numbered 4, after V lost 4 bases and J lost 5 bases. Germline assignment: CDR1 SGDLS and CDR2 YYNGEE. The CDR3 is CASSTGQGYGYTF. The CDR3 nucleotides read TGTGCCAGCAGCACCGGACAGGGTTATGGCTACACCTTC.

This sequence joins TRBV5-1 and TRBJ1-4; no firm D call. In germline, CDR1 is SGHRS, CDR2 YFSETQ. The length of the CDR3 is 15 residues. V lost 0 bases to trimming and J lost 7 bases, with 13 bases between them. The CDR3 protein is CASSLAGVAGEKLFF. CDR3 in DNA: TGCGCCAGCAGCTTGGCCGGGGTCGCAGGTGAAAAACTGTTTTTT.

This clone was seen just once. V gene TRBV12-3 or TRBV12-4 combines with J gene TRBJ1-1, with D unresolved. This CDR3 is built from 12 residues. V lost 8 bases and J 0 bases, leaving 7 bases between the germline ends. The CDR3 loop reads CASGSLNTEAFF. The DNA of the CDR3 is TGTGCCAGCGGGAGTTTGAACACTGAAGCTTTCTTT.

The rearrangement uses TRBV2 and TRBJ2-2; weak D call: TRBD1 (5 bases). Germline V gives CDR1 SNHLY, CDR2 FYNNEI. The CDR3 loop spans 12 amino acids. V lost 9 bases, J lost 7 bases, and 12 bases lay in between. CDR3 amino acids: CASTQVNGELFF. The CDR3 DNA sequence: TGTGCCAGTACACAGGTGAACGGGGAGCTGTTTTTT.

This clone appeared a single time. V and J are TRBV9 and TRBJ2-1; D remains unclear. V shed 4 bases and J shed 1 base, with 12 bases lying between them. CDR1 is SGDLS and CDR2 is YYNGEE in the germline V gene. The CDR3 length is 15 residues. The CDR3 loop is CASSRSLESYNEQFF. The CDR3 DNA sequence: TGTGCCAGCAGCCGTAGTCTAGAATCCTACAATGAGCAGTTCTTC.

CDR3: CASSDTRVNQPQHF. CDR3 sequence (DNA): TGTGCCAGCAGTGACACGCGGGTCAATCAGCCCCAGCATTTT. This rearrangement joins TRBV2 to TRBJ1-5; D gene uncertain. V was pared by 3 bases and J by 3 bases, with 9 bases between. Germline V gene lookup returns CDR1 SNHLY and CDR2 FYNNEI. The length of the CDR3 is 14 residues.